This is a list of T cell receptor beta chains from one sample in a study of identical twins. MiXCR, applied by TCRdb to the 5' RACE reads, yields one record per CDR3 protein. The profile shows 600,000 to 700,000 distinct CDR3 sequences, less than 25% of them singletons. The data were also submitted as part of a second study, on T cells expressing NK-cell markers.

The sample taken for sequencing was PBMCs. These receptors were collected from a woman aged 18-29 years in good health. CDR3s include the opening cysteine and the closing phenylalanine or tryptophan. The order of the fields is D gene, clone size, V gene, J gene, CDR3 protein, CDR3 DNA. A D gene is named only where the DNA matches it firmly. Expanded clones get a size class; other rows say once, few or many, or leave the size out.

d_call: -; clone_size: few; v_call: TRBV7-3; j_call: TRBJ2-1; cdr3_aa: CASSLDWPGEQFF; cdr3_nt: TGTGCCAGCAGCTTAGACTGGCCGGGGGAGCAGTTCTTC
d_call: -; clone_size: few; v_call: TRBV12-3/TRBV12-4; j_call: TRBJ2-7; cdr3_aa: CASWDGSYEQYF; cdr3_nt: TGTGCCAGTTGGGACGGGTCCTACGAGCAGTACTTC
d_call: -; clone_size: -; v_call: TRBV2; j_call: TRBJ2-7; cdr3_aa: CASKAKGSYEQYF; cdr3_nt: TGTGCCAGCAAGGCCAAGGGTTCCTACGAGCAGTACTTC
d_call: -; clone_size: -; v_call: TRBV12-3/TRBV12-4; j_call: TRBJ1-3; cdr3_aa: CASSFSNSGNTIYF; cdr3_nt: TGTGCCAGCAGTTTTTCCAACTCTGGAAACACCATATATTTT
d_call: TRBD2; clone_size: -; v_call: TRBV6-1; j_call: TRBJ2-1; cdr3_aa: CASSHGLAGNEQFF; cdr3_nt: TGTGCCAGCAGCCATGGACTAGCGGGGAATGAGCAGTTCTTC
d_call: -; clone_size: few; v_call: TRBV12-3/TRBV12-4; j_call: TRBJ2-5; cdr3_aa: CASSGRESETQYF; cdr3_nt: TGTGCCAGCAGTGGTAGGGAGAGCGAGACCCAGTACTTC
d_call: -; clone_size: -; v_call: TRBV20-1; j_call: TRBJ2-1; cdr3_aa: CSARGQRGVVNEQFF; cdr3_nt: TGCAGTGCTAGGGGCCAAAGGGGTGTCGTCAATGAGCAGTTCTTC
d_call: -; clone_size: many; v_call: TRBV6-1; j_call: TRBJ1-2; cdr3_aa: CASTPPGLHYGYTF; cdr3_nt: TGTGCCAGCACACCCCCGGGGCTGCACTATGGCTACACCTTC
d_call: TRBD2; clone_size: few; v_call: TRBV20-1; j_call: TRBJ2-5; cdr3_aa: CSAGSGRGGVGTQYF; cdr3_nt: TGCAGTGCAGGGTCCGGGCGGGGGGGCGTCGGGACCCAGTACTTC
d_call: TRBD1; clone_size: -; v_call: TRBV7-2; j_call: TRBJ2-7; cdr3_aa: CASSSRTGIHEQYF; cdr3_nt: TGTGCCAGCAGCTCCCGGACAGGGATCCACGAGCAGTACTTC
d_call: -; clone_size: few; v_call: TRBV2; j_call: TRBJ2-7; cdr3_aa: CASSFGQYSTYEQYF; cdr3_nt: TGTGCCAGCAGTTTCGGACAATACTCTACCTACGAGCAGTACTTC
d_call: TRBD2; clone_size: -; v_call: TRBV5-6; j_call: TRBJ2-3; cdr3_aa: CASSLLLSGGATDTQYF; cdr3_nt: TGTGCCAGCAGCCTGCTCCTTAGCGGGGGGGCCACAGATACGCAGTATTTT
d_call: -; clone_size: many; v_call: TRBV12-3/TRBV12-4; j_call: TRBJ1-4; cdr3_aa: CASSGTGEKLFF; cdr3_nt: TGTGCCAGCAGTGGAACTGGTGAAAAACTGTTTTTT
d_call: TRBD2; clone_size: -; v_call: TRBV15; j_call: TRBJ2-3; cdr3_aa: CATSREIAGGPPDTQYF; cdr3_nt: TGTGCCACCAGCAGGGAAATAGCGGGAGGGCCCCCAGATACGCAGTATTTT
d_call: -; clone_size: -; v_call: TRBV29-1; j_call: TRBJ1-4; cdr3_aa: CSVGRDEKLFF; cdr3_nt: TGCAGCGTTGGCCGGGACGAAAAACTGTTTTTT
d_call: -; clone_size: many; v_call: TRBV12-3/TRBV12-4; j_call: TRBJ2-3; cdr3_aa: CASSLGVSTDTQYF; cdr3_nt: TGTGCCAGCAGTTTGGGGGTCAGCACAGATACGCAGTATTTT
d_call: TRBD1; clone_size: few; v_call: TRBV20-1; j_call: TRBJ2-7; cdr3_aa: CSLPGTVPYEQYF; cdr3_nt: TGCAGTCTGCCCGGGACAGTCCCCTACGAGCAGTACTTC
d_call: -; clone_size: -; v_call: TRBV27; j_call: TRBJ2-1; cdr3_aa: CASSFREHNEQFF; cdr3_nt: TGTGCCAGCAGTTTTCGTGAGCACAATGAGCAGTTCTTC
d_call: -; clone_size: few; v_call: TRBV20-1; j_call: TRBJ2-2; cdr3_aa: CSARSHLLDTGELFF; cdr3_nt: TGCAGTGCTAGATCCCACCTCCTCGACACCGGGGAGCTGTTTTTT
d_call: -; clone_size: many; v_call: TRBV20-1; j_call: TRBJ1-3; cdr3_aa: CSANALGNTIYF; cdr3_nt: TGCAGTGCAAATGCGCTGGGGAACACCATATATTTT
d_call: -; clone_size: few; v_call: TRBV4-2; j_call: TRBJ1-4; cdr3_aa: CASSQEWGTNEKLFF; cdr3_nt: TGTGCCAGCAGCCAAGAGTGGGGGACTAATGAAAAACTGTTTTTT
d_call: -; clone_size: once; v_call: TRBV7-2; j_call: TRBJ2-1; cdr3_aa: CASSPFDGEQFF; cdr3_nt: TGTGCCAGCAGCCCTTTCGACGGTGAGCAGTTCTTC
d_call: -; clone_size: -; v_call: TRBV9; j_call: TRBJ2-1; cdr3_aa: CASSVGVSSIVNEQFF; cdr3_nt: TGTGCCAGCAGCGTGGGCGTCTCCTCAATAGTAAATGAGCAGTTCTTC
d_call: TRBD2; clone_size: -; v_call: TRBV12-3/TRBV12-4; j_call: TRBJ2-1; cdr3_aa: CASSLGVTSGGSSSYNEQFF; cdr3_nt: TGTGCCAGCAGTTTAGGAGTGACTAGCGGGGGGTCCAGCTCCTACAATGAGCAGTTCTTC
d_call: -; clone_size: few; v_call: TRBV3-1; j_call: TRBJ1-5; cdr3_aa: CASSQDPGNQPQHF; cdr3_nt: TGTGCCAGCAGCCAAGATCCGGGAAATCAGCCCCAGCATTTT
d_call: TRBD1; clone_size: few; v_call: TRBV2; j_call: TRBJ1-6; cdr3_aa: CASGQGDSPLHF; cdr3_nt: TGTGCCAGCGGACAGGGCGATTCACCCCTCCACTTT
d_call: -; clone_size: -; v_call: TRBV4-2; j_call: TRBJ2-1; cdr3_aa: CASSQMRERYSYNEQFF; cdr3_nt: TGTGCCAGCAGCCAAATGCGTGAGAGGTATTCCTACAATGAGCAGTTCTTC
d_call: -; clone_size: many; v_call: TRBV2; j_call: TRBJ1-5; cdr3_aa: CASRPSRAEQPQHF; cdr3_nt: TGTGCCAGCAGACCTAGTAGGGCGGAACAGCCCCAGCATTTT
d_call: TRBD2; clone_size: -; v_call: TRBV20-1; j_call: TRBJ2-3; cdr3_aa: CSASSSFAGVTDTQYF; cdr3_nt: TGCAGTGCTAGTTCCAGTTTTGCGGGGGTCACAGATACGCAGTATTTT
d_call: -; clone_size: -; v_call: TRBV27; j_call: TRBJ2-2; cdr3_aa: CASSSIGRGELFF; cdr3_nt: TGTGCCAGCAGTTCCATAGGGCGGGGGGAGCTGTTTTTT
d_call: -; clone_size: -; v_call: TRBV20-1; j_call: TRBJ2-5; cdr3_aa: CSANPGFGETQYF; cdr3_nt: TGCAGTGCTAATCCGGGCTTCGGAGAGACCCAGTACTTC
d_call: -; clone_size: -; v_call: TRBV5-1; j_call: TRBJ2-7; cdr3_aa: CASSLDQGPTYEQYF; cdr3_nt: TGCGCCAGCAGCTTGGATCAAGGTCCGACCTACGAGCAGTACTTC
d_call: -; clone_size: -; v_call: TRBV7-6; j_call: TRBJ2-7; cdr3_aa: CASSSTLAEHEQYF; cdr3_nt: TGTGCCAGCAGCTCTACTTTAGCGGAACACGAGCAGTACTTC
d_call: TRBD1; clone_size: -; v_call: TRBV5-1; j_call: TRBJ2-2; cdr3_aa: CASSLLGQGSGELFF; cdr3_nt: TGCGCCAGCAGCTTGCTGGGACAGGGATCCGGGGAGCTGTTTTTT
d_call: -; clone_size: -; v_call: TRBV20-1; j_call: TRBJ2-7; cdr3_aa: CSASPLEGSYEQYF; cdr3_nt: TGCAGTGCTAGCCCACTAGAGGGCTCCTACGAGCAGTACTTC
d_call: TRBD1; clone_size: -; v_call: TRBV12-3/TRBV12-4; j_call: TRBJ2-2; cdr3_aa: CASSRTGSNTGELFF; cdr3_nt: TGTGCCAGCAGCCGGACAGGGTCTAACACCGGGGAGCTGTTTTTT
d_call: -; clone_size: many; v_call: TRBV20-1; j_call: TRBJ1-3; cdr3_aa: CSASNRLAGNTIYF; cdr3_nt: TGCAGTGCTAGCAATCGCCTTGCCGGAAACACCATATATTTT
d_call: -; clone_size: -; v_call: TRBV29-1; j_call: TRBJ2-4; cdr3_aa: CSVGPPGNIQYF; cdr3_nt: TGCAGCGTTGGTCCCCCGGGGAACATTCAGTACTTC